Here is one T cell receptor (beta chain) with its context. This sample was taken from a study of blood T cell repertoires in COVID-19. Overall study context: The United States, Italy and Spain were the sources of the acute and convalescent COVID-19 samples. Sample material is recorded as cDNA or gDNA derived from T cells, B-cell-depleted T cells, or PBMCs.

Seattle cases were enrolled at active infection and followed longitudinally. Original analysis: Amplification from reference gene primers served as the basis for estimated nucleated cell counts. Only in-frame clones appear in the TCRdb table, and some are missing; sequencing was by immunoSEQ multiplex PCR. V, J and clone size are taken as reported in that table, and D and trimming were inferred from the DNA itself. This table holds some 300,000 clones, nearly 90% found once. Trimming took 2 bases from V and 3 from J; bases not matched to a gene: 6. The CDR3 is made up of 15 amino acids. The germline CDR1 and CDR2 sequences are LGHNA and YNFKEQ.

Sequenced sample: peripheral blood. This TCR was recovered from a woman in her thirties or forties with COVID-19, enrolled during active disease. The chain uses TRBV4-2 and TRBJ1-1; 7 nucleotides line up with TRBD1. The CDR3 protein is CASSQMTGTDTEAFF. DNA for the CDR3: TGTGCCAGCAGCCAAATGACAGGGACGGACACTGAAGCTTTCTTT.